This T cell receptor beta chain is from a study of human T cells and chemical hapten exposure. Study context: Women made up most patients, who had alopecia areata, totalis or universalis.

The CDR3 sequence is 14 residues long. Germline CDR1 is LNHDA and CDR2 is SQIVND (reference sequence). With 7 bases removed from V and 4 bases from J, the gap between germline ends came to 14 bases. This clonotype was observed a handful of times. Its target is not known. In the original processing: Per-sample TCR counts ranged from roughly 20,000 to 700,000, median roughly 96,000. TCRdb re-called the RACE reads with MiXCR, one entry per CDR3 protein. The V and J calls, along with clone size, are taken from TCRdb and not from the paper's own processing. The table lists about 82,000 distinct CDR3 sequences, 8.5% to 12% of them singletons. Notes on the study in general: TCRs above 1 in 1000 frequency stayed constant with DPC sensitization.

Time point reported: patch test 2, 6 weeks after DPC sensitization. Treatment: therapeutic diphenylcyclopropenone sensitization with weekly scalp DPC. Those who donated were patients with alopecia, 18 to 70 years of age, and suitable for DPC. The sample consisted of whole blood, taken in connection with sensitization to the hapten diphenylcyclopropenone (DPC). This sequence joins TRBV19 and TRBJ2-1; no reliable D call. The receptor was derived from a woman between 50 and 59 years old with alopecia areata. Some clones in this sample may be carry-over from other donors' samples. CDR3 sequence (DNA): TGTGCCAGTACCGGGCGTGGGCCTTACAATGAGCAGTTCTTC. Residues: CASTGRGPYNEQFF.